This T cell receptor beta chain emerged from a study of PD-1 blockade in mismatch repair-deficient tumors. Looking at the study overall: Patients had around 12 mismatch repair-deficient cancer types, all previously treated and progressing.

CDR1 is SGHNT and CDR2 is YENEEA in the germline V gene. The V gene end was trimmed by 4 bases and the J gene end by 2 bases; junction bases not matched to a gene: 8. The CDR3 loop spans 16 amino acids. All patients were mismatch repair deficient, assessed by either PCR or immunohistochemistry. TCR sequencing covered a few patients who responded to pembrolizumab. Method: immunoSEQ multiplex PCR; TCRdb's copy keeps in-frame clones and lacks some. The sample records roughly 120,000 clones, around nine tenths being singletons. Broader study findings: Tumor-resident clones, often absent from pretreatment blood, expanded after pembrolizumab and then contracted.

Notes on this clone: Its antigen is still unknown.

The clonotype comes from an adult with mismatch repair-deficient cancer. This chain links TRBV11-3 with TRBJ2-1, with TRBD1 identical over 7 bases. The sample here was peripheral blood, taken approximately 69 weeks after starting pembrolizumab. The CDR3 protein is CASSSDRADPYNEQFF. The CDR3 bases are TGTGCCAGCAGCTCAGACAGGGCGGACCCCTACAATGAGCAGTTCTTC.